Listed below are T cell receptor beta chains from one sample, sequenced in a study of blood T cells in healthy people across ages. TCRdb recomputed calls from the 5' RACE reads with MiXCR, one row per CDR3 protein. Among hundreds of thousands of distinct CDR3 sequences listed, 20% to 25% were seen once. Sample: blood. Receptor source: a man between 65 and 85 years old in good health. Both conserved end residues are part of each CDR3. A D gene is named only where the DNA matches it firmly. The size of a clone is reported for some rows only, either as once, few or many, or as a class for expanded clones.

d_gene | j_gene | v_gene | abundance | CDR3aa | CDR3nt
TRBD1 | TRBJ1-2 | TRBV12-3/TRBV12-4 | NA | CASSRTGGDGYTF | TGTGCCAGCAGTCGGACAGGGGGCGATGGCTACACCTTC
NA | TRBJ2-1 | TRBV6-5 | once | CASRPSDGGQFF | TGTGCCAGCAGACCATCGGACGGCGGGCAGTTCTTC
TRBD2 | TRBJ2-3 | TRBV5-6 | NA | CASSLDSGSIADTQYF | TGTGCCAGCAGCTTGGATAGCGGGAGCATAGCAGATACGCAGTATTTT
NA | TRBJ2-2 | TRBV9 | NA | CASSVEGTGELFF | TGTGCCAGCAGCGTAGAGGGAACCGGGGAGCTGTTTTTT
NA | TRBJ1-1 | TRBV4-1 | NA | CASSHPRTEAFF | TGCGCCAGCAGCCACCCGAGGACTGAAGCTTTCTTT
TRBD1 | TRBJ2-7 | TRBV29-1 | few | CSVDSGQVSYEQYF | TGCAGCGTTGACTCGGGACAGGTCTCCTACGAGCAGTACTTC
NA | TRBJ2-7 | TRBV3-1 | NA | CASSPLSGQYHEQYF | TGTGCCAGCAGCCCCTTATCAGGACAGTACCACGAGCAGTACTTC
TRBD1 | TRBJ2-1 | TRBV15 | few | CATSMDRANEQFF | TGTGCCACCAGCATGGACAGGGCCAATGAGCAGTTCTTC
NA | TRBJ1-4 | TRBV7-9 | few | CASSLAPGANEKLFF | TGTGCCAGCAGCTTAGCGCCAGGCGCTAATGAAAAACTGTTTTTT
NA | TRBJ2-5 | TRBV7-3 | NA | CASSSHLAGLTYF | TGTGCCAGCAGCTCACACCTCGCAGGGCTCACGTACTTC